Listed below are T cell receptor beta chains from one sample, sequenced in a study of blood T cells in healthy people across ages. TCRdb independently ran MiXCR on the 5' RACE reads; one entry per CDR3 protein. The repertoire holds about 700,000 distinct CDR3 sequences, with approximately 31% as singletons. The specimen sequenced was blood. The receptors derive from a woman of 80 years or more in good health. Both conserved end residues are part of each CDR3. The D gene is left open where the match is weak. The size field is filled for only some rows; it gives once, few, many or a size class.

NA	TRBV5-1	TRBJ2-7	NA	CASSISQTYEQYF	TGCGCCAGCAGCATCTCTCAAACCTACGAGCAGTACTTC
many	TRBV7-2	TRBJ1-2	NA	CASSSDMGVYGYTF	TGTGCCAGCAGCTCAGACATGGGGGTCTATGGCTACACCTTC
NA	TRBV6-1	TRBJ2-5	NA	CASGLRRETQYF	TGTGCCAGCGGACTAAGGCGGGAGACCCAGTACTTC
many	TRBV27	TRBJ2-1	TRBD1	CASSSTGTGGSRQFF	TGTGCCAGCAGTTCCACCGGGACAGGGGGTTCGCGGCAGTTCTTC
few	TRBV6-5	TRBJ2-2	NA	CASTVEVGGELFF	TGTGCCAGCACCGTCGAGGTGGGCGGGGAGCTGTTTTTT
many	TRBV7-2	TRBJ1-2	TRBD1	CASSAGQGARGYTF	TGTGCCAGCAGCGCGGGACAGGGGGCTCGGGGCTACACCTTC
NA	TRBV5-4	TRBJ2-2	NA	CASSLEAGSNTGELFF	TGTGCCAGCAGCTTGGAGGCAGGATCCAACACCGGGGAGCTGTTTTTT
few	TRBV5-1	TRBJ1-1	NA	CASSRVIRGTEAFF	TGCGCCAGCAGCCGGGTTATAAGGGGGACTGAAGCTTTCTTT
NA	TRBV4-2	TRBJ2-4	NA	CASSQEWGPKNIQYF	TGTGCCAGCAGCCAAGAGTGGGGGCCCAAAAACATTCAGTACTTC
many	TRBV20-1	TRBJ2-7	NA	CSASPARTYEQYF	TGCAGTGCCAGCCCCGCCAGGACCTACGAGCAGTACTTC
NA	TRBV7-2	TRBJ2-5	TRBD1	CASSLGTGFKHEQYF	TGTGCCAGCAGCTTAGGGACAGGGTTTAAACATGAGCAGTACTTC
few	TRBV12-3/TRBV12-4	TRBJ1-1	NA	CASSPPGRGNTEAFF	TGTGCCAGCAGCCCTCCTGGCAGGGGGAACACTGAAGCTTTCTTT
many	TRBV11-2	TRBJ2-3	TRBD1	CASSRTGTALSTDTQYF	TGTGCCAGCAGTCGAACCGGGACAGCCCTAAGCACAGATACGCAGTATTTT
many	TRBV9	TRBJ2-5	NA	CASSAQGGTGTQYF	TGTGCCAGCAGCGCCCAAGGGGGGACGGGGACCCAGTACTTC
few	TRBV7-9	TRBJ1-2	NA	CASSLSRGEGDGYTF	TGTGCCAGCAGCTTATCCCGGGGCGAGGGGGATGGCTACACCTTC
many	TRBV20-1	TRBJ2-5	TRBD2	CSARSPSGVETQYF	TGCAGTGCTAGAAGCCCTAGCGGGGTAGAGACCCAGTACTTC
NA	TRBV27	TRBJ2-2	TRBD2	CASSFATSGGAHTGELFF	TGTGCCAGCAGTTTCGCGACTAGCGGGGGGGCTCACACCGGGGAGCTGTTTTTT
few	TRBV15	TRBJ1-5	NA	CATSHDGGNPPQHF	TGTGCCACCAGTCACGACGGGGGCAATCCGCCCCAGCATTTT
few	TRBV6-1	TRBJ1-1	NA	CASSARAGNTEAFF	TGTGCCAGCAGTGCCAGGGCGGGGAACACTGAAGCTTTCTTT
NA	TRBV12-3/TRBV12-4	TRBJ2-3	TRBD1	CASIQGPAGQGVTDTQYF	TGTGCCAGCATCCAAGGGCCAGCCGGACAGGGAGTGACAGATACGCAGTATTTT
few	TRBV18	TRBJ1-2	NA	CASSPSRVMDGYTF	TGTGCCAGCTCACCGTCCAGGGTGATGGATGGCTACACCTTC
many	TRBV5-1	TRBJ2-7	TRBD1	CASRGPGQGYEQYF	TGCGCCAGCAGGGGACCGGGACAGGGATACGAGCAGTACTTC
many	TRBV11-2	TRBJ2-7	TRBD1	CASSLGGQGTYEQYF	TGTGCCAGCAGCTTAGGGGGACAGGGGACCTACGAGCAGTACTTC
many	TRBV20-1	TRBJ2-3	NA	CSARAGAGTDTQYF	TGCAGTGCTAGAGCGGGGGCCGGCACAGATACGCAGTATTTT
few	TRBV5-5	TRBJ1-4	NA	CASSLDLGEKLFF	TGTGCCAGCAGCTTGGATCTCGGAGAAAAACTGTTTTTT
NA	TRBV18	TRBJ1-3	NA	CASPATSGNTIYF	TGTGCCAGCCCTGCAACTTCTGGAAACACCATATATTTT
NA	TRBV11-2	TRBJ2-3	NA	CASSLDFVGNTQYF	TGTGCCAGCAGCTTAGATTTCGTCGGGAATACGCAGTATTTT
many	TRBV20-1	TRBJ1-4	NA	CSASSEYGEKLFF	TGCAGTGCTAGTTCGGAGTATGGTGAAAAACTGTTTTTT
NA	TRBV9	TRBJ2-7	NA	CASSEASTGSSAQYF	TGTGCCAGCAGCGAGGCCTCGACAGGTTCAAGCGCCCAGTACTTC
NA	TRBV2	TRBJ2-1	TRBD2	CASRSGTSFFF	TGTGCCAGCAGATCCGGGACTAGCTTCTTCTTC
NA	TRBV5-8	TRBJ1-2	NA	CASSLTGARGGYTF	TGTGCCAGCAGCTTGACTGGGGCCCGCGGTGGCTACACCTTC
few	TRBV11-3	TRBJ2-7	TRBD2	CASSPGTSGHNEQYF	TGTGCCAGCAGCCCAGGGACTAGCGGCCACAATGAGCAGTACTTC
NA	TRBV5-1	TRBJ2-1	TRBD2	CASSLVPSGGGMHEQFF	TGCGCCAGCAGCTTGGTCCCTAGCGGGGGGGGCATGCATGAGCAGTTCTTC
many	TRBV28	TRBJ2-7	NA	CASSFTGIGWSYEQYF	TGTGCCAGCAGTTTCACGGGGATAGGGTGGTCCTACGAGCAGTACTTC
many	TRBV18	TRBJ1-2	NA	CASSPTGEGNYGYTF	TGTGCCAGCTCACCTACTGGGGAGGGGAACTATGGCTACACCTTC
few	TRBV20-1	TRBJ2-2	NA	CSARKGANTGELFF	TGCAGTGCTAGAAAAGGCGCGAACACCGGGGAGCTGTTTTTT
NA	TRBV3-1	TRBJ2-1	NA	CASSRRAGGWSDEQFF	TGTGCCAGCAGCCGTAGGGCCGGGGGCTGGAGTGATGAGCAGTTCTTC
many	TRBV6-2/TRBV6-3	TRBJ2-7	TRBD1	CASRPKPPRTGGYEQYF	TGTGCCAGCAGACCGAAACCTCCTCGGACAGGGGGCTACGAGCAGTACTTC
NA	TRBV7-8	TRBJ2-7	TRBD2	CASSLELAGNSYEQYF	TGTGCCAGCAGCTTAGAACTAGCGGGTAATTCCTACGAGCAGTACTTC
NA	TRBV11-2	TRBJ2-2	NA	CASSLTVGRNTGELFF	TGTGCCAGCAGCTTAACGGTTGGACGGAACACCGGGGAGCTGTTTTTT
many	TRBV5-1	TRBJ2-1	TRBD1	CASAQGAYNEQFF	TGCGCCAGCGCACAGGGGGCTTACAATGAGCAGTTCTTC
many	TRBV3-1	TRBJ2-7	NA	CASSQGGGGGYAIEQYF	TGTGCCAGCAGCCAAGGGGGAGGAGGAGGGTATGCTATCGAGCAGTACTTC
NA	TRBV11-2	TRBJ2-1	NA	CASSPRGETQFF	TGTGCCAGCAGCCCACGTGGAGAGACCCAGTTCTTC
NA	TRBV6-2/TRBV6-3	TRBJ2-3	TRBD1	CASSNPDRGKHEDTQYF	TGTGCCAGCAGTAATCCCGACAGGGGGAAACACGAGGATACGCAGTATTTT
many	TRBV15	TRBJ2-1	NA	CATSKYKGAYNEQFF	TGTGCCACCAGCAAGTACAAGGGAGCCTACAATGAGCAGTTCTTC
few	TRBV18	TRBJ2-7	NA	CASSPRMVSASYEQYF	TGTGCCAGCTCACCACGGATGGTCTCAGCTTCCTACGAGCAGTACTTC
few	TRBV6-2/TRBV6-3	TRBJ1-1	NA	CASSYRRGNTEAFF	TGTGCCAGCAGTTACCGACGGGGAAACACTGAAGCTTTCTTT
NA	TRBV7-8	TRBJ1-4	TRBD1	CASSSSSRFSTGPNEELFF	TGTGCCAGCAGCTCTAGCTCACGGTTCTCGACAGGGCCCAATGAAGAACTGTTTTTT